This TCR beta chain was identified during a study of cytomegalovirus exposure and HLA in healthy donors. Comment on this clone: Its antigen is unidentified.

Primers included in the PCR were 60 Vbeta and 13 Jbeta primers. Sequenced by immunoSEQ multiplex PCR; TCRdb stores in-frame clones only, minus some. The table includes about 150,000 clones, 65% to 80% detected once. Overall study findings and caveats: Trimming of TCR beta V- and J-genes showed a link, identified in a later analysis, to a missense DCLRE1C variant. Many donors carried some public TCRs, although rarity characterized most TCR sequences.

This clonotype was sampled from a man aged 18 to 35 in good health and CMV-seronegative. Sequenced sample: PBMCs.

As DNA, the CDR3 is TGTGCCAGCAGCTACATCACCCGGGACAGGGAAAAACTGTTTTTT. This codes for CASSYITRDREKLFF. The chain is built from TRBV4-2 and TRBJ1-4; 8 nucleotides align to TRBD1. Losses at the gene ends were 5 bases for V and 8 bases for J; bases not matched to a gene: 10. Germline V CDR1 and CDR2: LGHNA, YNFKEQ. CDR3 length: 15 residues.